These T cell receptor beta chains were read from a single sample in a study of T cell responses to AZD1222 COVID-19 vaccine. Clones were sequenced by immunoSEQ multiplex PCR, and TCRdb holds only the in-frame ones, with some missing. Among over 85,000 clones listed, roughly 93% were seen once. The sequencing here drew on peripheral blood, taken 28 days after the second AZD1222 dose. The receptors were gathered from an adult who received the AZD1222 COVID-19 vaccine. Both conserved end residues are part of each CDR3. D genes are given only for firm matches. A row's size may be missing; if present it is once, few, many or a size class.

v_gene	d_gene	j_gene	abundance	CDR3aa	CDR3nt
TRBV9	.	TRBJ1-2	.	CASSGSTQGYTF	TGTGCCAGCAGCGGATCCACTCAGGGCTACACCTTC
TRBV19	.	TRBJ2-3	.	CASSRRWDTVDTQYF	TGTGCCAGTAGTCGGCGTTGGGACACTGTCGATACGCAGTATTTT
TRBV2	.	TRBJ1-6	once	CASRRRSGNSPLHF	TGTGCCAGCAGGCGTCGGTCAGGAAATTCACCCCTCCACTTT
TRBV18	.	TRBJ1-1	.	CASSRLGQDTEAFF	TGTGCCAGCTCACGCCTCGGGCAGGACACTGAAGCTTTCTTT
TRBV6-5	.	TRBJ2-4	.	CASSRVAKNIQYF	TGTGCCAGCAGTAGGGTAGCCAAAAACATTCAGTACTTC
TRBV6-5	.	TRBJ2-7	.	CASSYGGAIYEQYF	TGTGCCAGCAGTTACGGGGGAGCCATCTACGAGCAGTACTTC
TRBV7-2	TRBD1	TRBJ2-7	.	CASSLALGTGVSYEQYF	TGTGCCAGCAGCTTAGCGTTGGGGACAGGGGTCTCCTACGAGCAGTACTTC
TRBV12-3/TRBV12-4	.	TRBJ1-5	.	CASSFKGVGPQHF	TGTGCCAGCAGTTTCAAAGGCGTGGGGCCCCAGCATTTT
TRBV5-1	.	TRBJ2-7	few	CASSLVGDEQYF	TGCGCCAGCAGCTTGGTCGGGGACGAGCAGTACTTC
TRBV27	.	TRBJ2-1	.	CASSFPGTYNEQFF	TGTGCCAGCAGTTTTCCAGGTACCTACAATGAGCAGTTCTTC
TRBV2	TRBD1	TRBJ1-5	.	CASRPQGQVGQPQHF	TGTGCCAGCAGACCGCAGGGACAGGTCGGTCAGCCCCAGCATTTT
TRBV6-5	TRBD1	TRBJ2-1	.	CASNNGQGLYNEQFF	TGTGCCAGCAACAATGGACAGGGACTCTACAATGAGCAGTTCTTC
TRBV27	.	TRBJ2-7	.	CASSLSERSYEQYF	TGTGCCAGCAGTTTATCGGAGCGTTCCTACGAGCAGTACTTC
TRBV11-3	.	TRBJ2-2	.	CASSSKNSPTNTGELFF	TGTGCCAGCAGCTCGAAAAACAGTCCAACGAACACCGGGGAGCTGTTTTTT
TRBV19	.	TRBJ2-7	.	CASSPRGSSYEQYF	TGTGCCAGTAGTCCCAGGGGCTCCTCCTACGAGCAGTACTTC
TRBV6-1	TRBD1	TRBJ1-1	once	CASSDPPGQRNTEAFF	TGTGCCAGCAGTGATCCTCCGGGACAGAGGAACACTGAAGCTTTCTTT
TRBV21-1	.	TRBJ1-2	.	CASIRPNRGGGYGYTF	TGTGCCAGCATTCGGCCAAACAGGGGTGGAGGTTATGGCTACACCTTC
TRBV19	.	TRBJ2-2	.	CASSPLETPLIGELFF	TGTGCCAGTAGTCCCTTGGAGACCCCCCTAATTGGGGAGCTGTTTTTT
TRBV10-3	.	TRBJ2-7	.	CAISYPGRNYEQYF	TGTGCCATCAGTTATCCGGGACGAAACTACGAGCAGTACTTC
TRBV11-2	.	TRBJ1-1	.	CASGWGGNTEAFF	TGTGCCAGCGGATGGGGAGGGAACACTGAAGCTTTCTTT
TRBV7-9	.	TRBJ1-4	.	CASSFPGGPNEKLFF	TGTGCCAGCAGCTTTCCCGGGGGACCCAATGAAAAACTGTTTTTT
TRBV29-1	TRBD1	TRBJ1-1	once	CSVGDSQGVAEAFF	TGCAGCGTAGGGGACAGTCAGGGAGTCGCTGAAGCTTTCTTT
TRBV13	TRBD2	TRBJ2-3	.	CASSLTLAGAGVDTQYF	TGTGCCAGCAGCTTAACTCTAGCGGGGGCTGGGGTAGATACGCAGTATTTT
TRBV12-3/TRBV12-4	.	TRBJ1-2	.	CASSLPPYGYTF	TGTGCCAGCAGTTTACCCCCCTATGGCTACACCTTC
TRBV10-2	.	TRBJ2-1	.	CASSEHGRPGDEQFF	TGCGCCAGCAGTGAGCATGGCAGGCCAGGGGATGAGCAGTTCTTC
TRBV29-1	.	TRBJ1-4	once	CSVVGQEVDEKLFF	TGCAGCGTTGTGGGCCAGGAAGTTGACGAAAAACTGTTTTTT
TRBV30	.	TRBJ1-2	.	CAWSASLGGYTF	TGTGCCTGGAGTGCGTCACTTGGTGGCTACACCTTC